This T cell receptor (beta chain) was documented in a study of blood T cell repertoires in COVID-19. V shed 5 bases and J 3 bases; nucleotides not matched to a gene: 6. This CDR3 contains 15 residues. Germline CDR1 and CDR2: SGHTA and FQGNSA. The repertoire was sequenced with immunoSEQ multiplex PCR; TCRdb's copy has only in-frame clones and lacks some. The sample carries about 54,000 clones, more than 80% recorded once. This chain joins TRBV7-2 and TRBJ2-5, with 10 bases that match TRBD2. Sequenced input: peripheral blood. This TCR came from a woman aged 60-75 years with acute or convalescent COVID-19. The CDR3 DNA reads TGTGCCAGCAGCCGTAGCGGGGGGCGGGAAGAGACCCAGTACTTC. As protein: CASSRSGGREETQYF.